This TCR beta chain stems from a study of blood T cells in healthy people across ages. For the study at large: About one barcoded beta molecule was captured per two T cells (by template switching).

Overall study results and limits: Strong correlation existed between TCR beta diversity and naive T cell percentage.

Regarding this clonotype: Its antigen is unknown.

The CDR3 runs 14 residues. The germline V gene has CDR1 SGHAT and CDR2 FQNNGV. V lost 4 bases and J lost 2, with 9 bases in between. Every sample had a minimum of 6.5 million PBMCs isolated. Through a sample-barcoded 5' primer and a J-beta primer mix, a second PCR was run for roughly 7 to 12 cycles. TCRdb recomputed calls from the 5' RACE reads with MiXCR, one row per CDR3 protein. The data hold about 900,000 distinct CDR3 sequences, with around 49% observed a single time. The sequence derives from a man aged 25-45 years in good health. V and J are TRBV11-2 and TRBJ2-1; D not resolved. Source material: blood. CDR3 nucleotide sequence: TGTGCCAGCAGCTCGAATAGGGCCTACAATGAGCAGTTCTTC. Translated, it gives CASSSNRAYNEQFF.